The clone carrying this T cell receptor (beta chain) was observed a few times. Trimming left V 0 bases short and J 3 bases short, with 11 bases between. The germline gives CDR1 SGHTA, CDR2 FQGNSA. The CDR3 covers 15 residues. This specimen comes from a study of early T cells in non-severe SARS-CoV-2 infection. TCRdb re-analysed the 5' RACE reads in MiXCR, keeping a single row per CDR3 protein. The sample has roughly 24,000 distinct CDR3 sequences, roughly 5.3% seen once. The receptor was isolated from an adult who was a healthcare worker with PCR-confirmed SARS-CoV-2 infection or an uninfected control (not recorded which). The sample taken for sequencing was whole blood. V and J are TRBV7-2 and TRBJ2-5; D is tentatively TRBD1 or TRBD2 (5 bases each). The CDR3 reads CASSLAGTVKETQYF. CDR3 nucleotides: TGTGCCAGCAGCTTAGCGGGGACGGTTAAAGAGACCCAGTACTTC.